A single sample is the source of the 21 T cell receptor beta chains below, sequenced in a study of beta chain features in type 1 diabetes. The entirety of the isolated RNA underwent reverse transcription, so expressed TCRB transcripts were sequenced. TCRdb's copy holds only in-frame clones and misses some; the assay was immunoSEQ multiplex PCR. The table shows about 930,000 clones, with about 17% occurring only once. Sequencing input: naive CD4+ T cells from blood. The receptors originated from a woman younger than 30 in good health.

The V gene is TRBV10-3, the J gene TRBJ1-1; 7 bases align to TRBD1. The CDR3 runs 17 residues. V lost 6 bases to trimming and J lost 1 base; unmatched junction nucleotides: 14. CDR1 ENHRY and CDR2 SYGVKD come from the germline V gene. In DNA, the CDR3 is TGTGCCATCAGCGCCAGACAGGGAAGGTCGACGAACACTGAAGCTTTCTTT. Translating gives CAISARQGRSTNTEAFF.

The chain uses TRBV18 and TRBJ1-1, with 7 bases lining up with TRBD1. The germline V gene has CDR1 KGHSH and CDR2 LQKENI. The CDR3 is made up of 13 amino acids. The trim removed 1 base at V and 11 bases at J, leaving 7 bases unmatched. CDR3 sequence: CASSPRGGEGAFF. The CDR3 DNA reads TGTGCCAGCTCACCACGAGGGGGCGAAGGCGCTTTCTTT.

This clone was seen more than once but under ten times. The chain uses TRBV15 and TRBJ2-7; maybe TRBD2 (6 bases). Trimming removed 0 bases at V and 0 bases at J, with 15 bases between. Looked up from germline, CDR1 is LNHNV and CDR2 is YYDKDF (reference sequence). CDR3 length equals 17 residues. This CDR3 is CATSRDRWGDSSYEQYF. The DNA of the CDR3 is TGTGCCACCAGCAGAGATCGATGGGGGGATAGCTCCTACGAGCAGTACTTC.

The chain uses TRBV18 and TRBJ2-7, with a tentative D call TRBD1 (6 bases). V gave up 3 bases and J gave up 1 base, with 16 bases separating them. Germline V gene data show CDR1 as KGHSH and CDR2 as LQKENI. This CDR3 contains 16 residues. CDR3 sequence reads: CASSPQQGIFSYEQYF. DNA for the CDR3: TGTGCCAGCTCACCGCAACAGGGTATATTTTCCTACGAGCAGTACTTC.

The genes are TRBV18 and TRBJ2-1; no definite D call. The CDR3 consists of 12 residues. Germline assignment: CDR1 KGHSH and CDR2 LQKENI. The V end was cut by 4 bases, the J end by 11 bases, with 12 bases between. CDR3 DNA: TGTGCCAGCTCACTACCTAAAGGACAGCAGTTCTTC. Translation gives CASSLPKGQQFF.

In this sample, this clone turned up a few times. The chain has TRBV4-3 and TRBJ2-1, with 7 positions matching TRBD2. Germline V gene lookup returns CDR1 LGHNA and CDR2 YSLEER. The length of the CDR3 is 17 residues. Trimming removed 2 bases from V and 6 bases from J; junction bases left unmatched: 13. Here the CDR3 reads CASSQSPGGARGNEQFF. The CDR3 region has the DNA TGCGCCAGCAGCCAATCTCCGGGAGGTGCCCGTGGCAATGAGCAGTTCTTC.

This clone occurred a few times. The chain recombines TRBV19 with TRBJ1-4, with a tentative D call TRBD1 (6 bases). This CDR3 is 15 amino acids long. Trimming shortened V by 6 bases and J by 0 bases, and 11 bases separated the two germline ends. CDR1 is LNHDA and CDR2 is SQIVND in the germline V gene (reference sequence). This CDR3 reads CASRGQTSTNEKLFF. The CDR3 DNA sequence: TGTGCCAGTAGAGGACAGACCTCAACTAATGAAAAACTGTTTTTT. Full variable domain (missing parts from reference TRBV19 and TRBJ1-4): DGGITQSPKYLFRKEGQNVTLSCEQNLNHDAMYWYRQDPGQGLRLIYYSQIVNDFQKGDIAEGYSVSREKKESFPLTVTSAQKNPTAFYLCASRGQTSTNEKLFFGSGTQLSVL.

Comment on this clone: The same CDR3 arises from other DNA sequences in this sample as well. This chain links TRBV5-1 with TRBJ2-7; 7 nucleotides agree with TRBD2. The V segment lost 2 bases and the J segment 0 bases; nucleotides outside the gene matches: 2. CDR1 and CDR2 from the germline V gene are SGHRS and YFSETQ. CDR3 size: 14 residues. The DNA for the CDR3 is TGCGCCAGCAGCTTAGGCGGGAGCTCCTACGAGCAGTACTTC. Its translation: CASSLGGSSYEQYF. Full variable domain (remainder filled in from reference TRBV5-1 and TRBJ2-7): KAGVTQTPRYLIKTRGQQVTLSCSPISGHRSVSWYQQTPGQGLQFLFEYFSETQRNKGNFPGRFSGRQFSNSRSEMNVSTLELGDSALYLCASSLGGSSYEQYFGPGTRLTVT.

This clone was seen only a few times. The CDR3 reads CASLAGLAGTYEQYF. For the CDR3, the DNA is TGTGCCAGCCTCGCGGGACTAGCGGGGACCTACGAGCAGTACTTC. The V and J genes are TRBV2 and TRBJ2-7; TRBD2 aligns across 13 bases. Trimming removed 8 bases from V and 2 bases from J; junction bases left unmatched: 6. Germline values: CDR1 SNHLY, CDR2 FYNNEI. CDR3 length: 15 residues.

This clone was found a few times. DNA of the CDR3: TGCAGCGTTGATTCAGGGGGAAACACCATATATTTT. Encoded protein: CSVDSGGNTIYF. The chain combines TRBV29-1 with TRBJ1-3; perhaps TRBD1 as D (5 bases). The V and J ends lost 3 bases and 4 bases respectively, with 7 bases between them. There are 12 residues in the CDR3. CDR1 is SQVTM, CDR2 ANQGSEA, per germline.

The genes are TRBV27 and TRBJ2-5; the D call may be TRBD1 or TRBD2 (6 bases each). The CDR3 spans 15 residues. Germline lookup yields CDR1 MNHEY and CDR2 SMNVEV (reference sequence). Between the trimmed V and J ends, which lost 8 bases and 1 base, there was a span of 17 bases. CDR3 DNA: TGTGCCAGCTCAAGGGGAGGACAGCTCCAAGAGACCCAGTACTTC. This codes for CASSRGGQLQETQYF.

This clone was counted between two and nine times. The rearrangement joins TRBV10-2 to TRBJ2-1, with TRBD2 matching over 7 bases. The J segment lost 9 bases and the V segment lost 8 bases, leaving 4 bases of the junction unmatched. The CDR3 is 11 amino acids. Germline values: CDR1 WSHSY, CDR2 SAAADI. Written as DNA, the CDR3 is TGCGCCAGCCGCCTAGCGGTTGAGCAGTTCTTC. It is translated as CASRLAVEQFF.

This chain connects TRBV4-2 to TRBJ2-7; D is possibly TRBD2 (5 bases). The germline V gene encodes CDR1 LGHNA and CDR2 YNFKEQ. V was clipped by 0 bases and J by 3 bases, with 12 bases between them. CDR3 length equals 15 residues. The CDR3 DNA is TGTGCCAGCAGCCAAGATGCATCTCGGGGCTACGAGCAGTACTTC. Its translation: CASSQDASRGYEQYF.

This clone was picked up a small number of times. CDR3 amino acids: CATSRRRGESGNEKLFF. CDR3 sequence (DNA): TGTGCCACCAGCAGAAGGAGAGGGGAAAGTGGTAATGAAAAACTGTTTTTT. The chain uses TRBV15 and TRBJ1-4; a possible D gene is TRBD1 (5 bases). CDR1 is LNHNV and CDR2 is YYDKDF in the germline V gene (reference sequence). The CDR3 spans 17 residues. Trimming removed 2 bases from V and 4 bases from J, with 17 bases in between.

There are a few counts of this clone. V gene TRBV2 combines with J gene TRBJ2-1; 7 nucleotides line up with TRBD2. This CDR3 is 14 amino acids long. The V segment lost 1 base and the J segment 4 bases; nucleotides outside the gene matches: 1. Germline V gene sequence: CDR1 SNHLY, CDR2 FYNNEI. For the CDR3, the DNA is TGTGCCAGCAGTGAAGTGGGGGGGTACAATGAGCAGTTCTTC. It codes for CASSEVGGYNEQFF.

The chain joins TRBV18 to TRBJ1-5, with TRBD1 identical over 12 bases. The germline CDR1 and CDR2 sequences are KGHSH and LQKENI. This CDR3 is 16 amino acids long. After removal of 2 bases from V and 6 bases from J, the junction contained 5 bases not matched to a gene. The CDR3 DNA sequence: TGTGCCAGCTCACCATTGGGACAGGGGGCGTTTCAGCCCCAGCATTTT. This codes for CASSPLGQGAFQPQHF.

This chain joins TRBV7-2 and TRBJ1-5; D ambiguous. Between the trimmed V and J ends, which lost 5 bases and 3 bases, there was a span of 8 bases. Germline CDR1 SGHTA, CDR2 FQGNSA. This CDR3 spans 13 amino acids. CDR3 coding DNA: TGTGCCAGCAGCCCCTTGAACAATCAGCCCCAGCATTTT. Encoded protein: CASSPLNNQPQHF. The whole variable domain, filled in from reference TRBV7-2 and TRBJ1-5, reads GAGVSQSPSNKVTEKGKDVELRCDPISGHTALYWYRQSLGQGLEFLIYFQGNSAPDKSGLPSDRFSAERTGGSVSTLTIQRTQQEDSAVYLCASSPLNNQPQHFGDGTRLSIL.

The rearrangement uses TRBV19 and TRBJ1-1, with a possible D match to TRBD1 (6 bases). CDR1 is LNHDA and CDR2 is SQIVND in the germline V gene (reference sequence). Trimming left V 6 bases short and J 4 bases short, with 12 bases between. There are 13 residues in the CDR3. The CDR3 is CASSWGPGTEAFF. In DNA, the CDR3 is TGTGCCAGTAGCTGGGGGCCGGGCACTGAAGCTTTCTTT.

The table lists this clone with a few counts. The chain uses TRBV13 and TRBJ2-5; 12 bases map to TRBD2. CDR3 length: 15 amino acids. Germline loops: CDR1 PRHDT, CDR2 FYEKMQ (reference sequence). V shed 5 bases, J shed 5 bases, and the junction held 6 bases outside the gene matches. CDR3 nucleotides: TGTGCCAGCAGCCGACTAGCGGGAGTGGGGGAGACCCAGTACTTC. Translation gives CASSRLAGVGETQYF.

This clone was counted a few times. The V call is TRBV28, the J call TRBJ2-3, with unresolved D. Per germline, CDR1 MDHEN and CDR2 SYDVKM. This CDR3 is 14 amino acids long. V was clipped by 3 bases and J by 5 bases, with 12 bases between them. The CDR3 region is CASSFGTLGDTQYF. DNA for the CDR3: TGTGCCAGCAGTTTCGGAACCTTGGGAGATACGCAGTATTTT. The whole variable domain, filled in from reference TRBV28 and TRBJ2-3, reads DVKVTQSSRYLVKRTGEKVFLECVQDMDHENMFWYRQDPGLGLRLIYFSYDVKMKEKGDIPEGYSVSREKKERFSLILESASTNQTSMYLCASSFGTLGDTQYFGPGTRLTVL.

The chain couples TRBV9 to TRBJ2-7; D possibly corresponds to TRBD2 (5 bases). V was cut by 0 bases and J by 4 bases, with 14 bases left in between. The CDR3 spans 15 residues. Germline-derived CDR1 and CDR2 are SGDLS and YYNGEE. In DNA form, the CDR3 reads TGTGCCAGCAGCGTAGCGGTAGGACTGGAGTACGAGCAGTACTTC. Its protein product is CASSVAVGLEYEQYF.